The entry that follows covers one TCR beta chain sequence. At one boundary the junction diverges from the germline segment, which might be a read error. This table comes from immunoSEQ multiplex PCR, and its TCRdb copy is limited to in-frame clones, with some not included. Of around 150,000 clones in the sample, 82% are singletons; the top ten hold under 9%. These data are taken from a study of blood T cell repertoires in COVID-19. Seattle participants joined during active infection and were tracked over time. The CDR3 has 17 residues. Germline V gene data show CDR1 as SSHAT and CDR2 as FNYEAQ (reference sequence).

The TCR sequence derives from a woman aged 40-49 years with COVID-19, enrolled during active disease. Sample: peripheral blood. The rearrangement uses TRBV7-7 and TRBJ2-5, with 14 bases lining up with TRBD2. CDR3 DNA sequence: TGTGCTAGCAGCCCCTCGACTAGCGGGAGGGAAGCAGAGACCCAGTACTTC. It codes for CASSPSTSGREAETQYF.